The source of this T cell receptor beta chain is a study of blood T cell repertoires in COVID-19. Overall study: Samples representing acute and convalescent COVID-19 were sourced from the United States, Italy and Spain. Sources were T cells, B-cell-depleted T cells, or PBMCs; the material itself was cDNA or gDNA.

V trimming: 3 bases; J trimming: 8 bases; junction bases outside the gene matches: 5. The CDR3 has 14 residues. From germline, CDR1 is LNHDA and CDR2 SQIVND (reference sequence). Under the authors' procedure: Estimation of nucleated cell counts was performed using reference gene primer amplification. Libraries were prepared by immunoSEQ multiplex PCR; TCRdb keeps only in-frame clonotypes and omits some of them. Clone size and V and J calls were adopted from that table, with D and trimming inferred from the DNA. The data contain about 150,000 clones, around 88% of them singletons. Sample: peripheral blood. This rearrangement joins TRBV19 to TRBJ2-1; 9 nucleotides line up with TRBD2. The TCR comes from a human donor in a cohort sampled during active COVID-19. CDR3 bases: TGTGCCAGTAGTATGGGCGGGGGGGCCTATGAGCAGTTCTTC. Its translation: CASSMGGGAYEQFF.